These 4 T cell receptor beta chains came from one sample sequenced in a study of vaccination and CD4 T cells after COVID-19. Described treatment: approximately nine-day PBMC culture with coronavirus spike peptide pools or control peptides (ViraFEST assay). The unexposed donor's CD4+ T cells were collected before the COVID-19 pandemic (2011-2018). No antigen has been identified for these receptors. An Oncomine TCR Beta short-read assay was used to sequence the DNA from cultured CD4+ T cells. Each CDR3 protein is one row after TCRdb ran MiXCR on the PCR reads. Among 5,000 or so distinct CDR3 sequences, roughly three fifths were seen once, and the ten largest hold about 32%. Sequencing input: CD4+ T cells from blood, cultured in vitro. These TCRs come from a human donor in good health.

The gene calls are TRBV7-2 and TRBJ2-3; 10 nucleotides align to TRBD2. V shed 3 bases and J 2 bases; nucleotides not matched to a gene: 8. Looked up from germline, CDR1 is SGHTA and CDR2 is FQGNSA. The CDR3 is 17 amino acids. The CDR3 sequence is CASSLQPGLANTDTQYF. The CDR3 DNA reads as TGTGCCAGCAGCTTGCAACCGGGACTAGCGAACACAGATACGCAGTATTTT.

V gene TRBV6-5 combines with J gene TRBJ1-2; D is undetermined. CDR3 size: 12 residues. V lost 4 bases to trimming and J lost 8 bases, with 11 bases between them. Germline assignment: CDR1 MNHEY and CDR2 SVGAGI. The CDR3 DNA reads as TGTGCCAGCAGTTCCTCGGGGAAGGGCTACACCTTC. Its protein is CASSSSGKGYTF.

J is TRBJ1-1 and V is TRBV11-3, with 7 bases lining up with TRBD1. The CDR3 is 13 amino acids. Germline CDR1 and CDR2: SGHNT and YENEEA. V was pared by 3 bases and J by 5 bases, with 3 bases of the junction left unmatched. Here the CDR3 reads CASSFRTGTEAFF. CDR3 DNA: TGTGCCAGCAGCTTCAGGACAGGTACTGAAGCTTTCTTT.

The chain uses TRBV4-3 and TRBJ1-2; D ambiguous. Germline CDR1 and CDR2: LGHNA and YSLEER. The CDR3 sequence is 11 residues long. Trimming cost V 1 base and J 10 bases, with 7 bases left between them. The CDR3 DNA reads TGCGCCAGCAGCCAAGCCCTCCACTACACCTTC. It is translated as CASSQALHYTF.